A single TCR beta chain is shown here with its context. This sample was included in a study of control samples from healthy donors and cancer patients. V lost 4 bases, J lost 2 bases, and 4 bases lay in between. This CDR3 region has 12 residues. Germline CDR1 SEHNR, CDR2 FQNEAQ (reference sequence). TCRdb keeps only in-frame clones here, not all; method: immunoSEQ multiplex PCR. The sample lists around 120,000 clones; over 90% were seen once. Sequences were obtained from blood. The chain combines TRBV7-9 with TRBJ2-3; the D is unclear. This TCR derives from a man aged 30-40 years in good health. The CDR3 nucleotides read TGTGCCAGCAGCTCACCCACAGATACGCAGTATTTT. Translation: CASSSPTDTQYF.